This T cell receptor beta chain came from a study of cytomegalovirus exposure and HLA in healthy donors (dated by TCRdb to about 2017). For the study in its entirety: According to an earlier analysis of 550 to 700 of the donors, some 170 million T cells yielded 117 million unique TCR beta sequences and around 280 Gb of sequence data. An earlier analysis of 587 of the donors used high-throughput TCR beta sequencing to judge whether each TCR beta V gene segment behaved as functional or pseudogenic. An early release covering 500 to 750 HLA-typed donors comprised roughly 300 gigabases of sequencing data and about 90 million unique TCR sequences. To predict cytomegalovirus infection status, the study combined high-throughput TCR immunosequencing, statistical association of individual TCRs with disease status, and machine learning. In the later analysis, no new phenotypic data were used to find candidate immune exposures; instead, reliance was placed on TCR beta sequences and their occurrence across donors. Donor age, sex, ethnicity and CMV serostatus were compiled alongside the repertoire data. A later genetic analysis took genome-wide SNP genotypes for about 55% of the 666 donors and used that subset as a discovery cohort. All discovery cohort repertoires had been generated using a single sequencing platform. A separate validation cohort of roughly 130 different subjects was used in addition to the roughly 640-subject first cohort. The number of typed donors differed by locus: roughly 629-640 for A, B, C, DRB1 and DQB1; about 520 for DQA1; 606 for DPA1; and roughly 470 for DPB1. The genetic ancestry cluster associated with self-reported Caucasian donors included about 84% of the roughly 380 genotyped donors. The study profiled the T cell repertoires of under 700 subjects by immunosequencing and related them to cytomegalovirus serostatus. Both class I and class II loci were covered by HLA typing, at four-digit resolution. The study aimed to test whether signatures of past pathogen exposure could be identified by cataloging public T cell receptors. A handful of DR-DQ haplotypes were handled as single units for association and clustering because linkage in the cohort was strong. Across approximately 420 genotyped donors of the cohort, an average of roughly 250,000 unique TCR beta nucleotide sequences per donor were sequenced, and roughly 20% of those sequences were non-productive. In a later analysis, previously published TCR beta repertoires from about 640 donors were re-analyzed and high-resolution HLA genotyping was added so that TCR occurrence patterns could be studied.

For this clone: This clone's antigen is unknown. Base qualities are missing; no much larger clone stands one base away.

The cohort comprised several hundred healthy bone marrow donors. All cohort members were sampled while nominally healthy, although unrecorded immune exposures were likely present. The donor tested CMV seronegative, placing the donor among the 352 seronegative members of the cohort. A peripheral blood sample was collected from each donor, and TCR beta sequencing was performed on peripheral blood mononuclear cells. The Qiagen DNeasy Blood Extraction Kit was used to extract genomic DNA from the blood cell samples. The receptor library was made with the immunoSEQ multiplex PCR assay. For the multiplex PCR, a mixture combining 60 forward primers for TCR Vbeta segments and 13 reverse primers for TCR Jbeta segments was used. The CDR3 region of rearranged TCR beta genes was amplified from genomic DNA by a multiplex PCR assay. Amplified TCR beta libraries were sequenced as 87-base-pair reads on the Illumina HiSeq System. Processing in the source paper ran as follows. A later analysis tallied roughly 76 million unique TCR beta chains across the roughly 610 repertoires, and some 12 million of those chains were shared by two or more donors. To remove PCR and sequencing errors, raw reads were error-corrected and collapsed into unique sequences using a nearest-neighbor algorithm that merged closely related sequences. Alignment of CDR3 sequences to IMGT reference sequences was used to assign V, D and J gene segments. For a sequence to be retained, a match of at least six nucleotides to both a V gene segment and a J gene segment was required. Rearrangements were called productive when the CDR3 lacked stop codons and stayed in frame with V and J; all others were non-productive. Following IMGT convention, CDR3 was defined as the stretch from the second conserved V-encoded cysteine to the conserved J-encoded phenylalanine. In an earlier analysis of approximately 590 of the donors, sequences lacking an unambiguous match to a single V gene segment were excluded. An earlier analysis of under 750 of the donors called V segments functional above 56.7% productive rearrangements and segregating when the between-donor standard deviation exceeded 5%. To diagnose cytomegalovirus status from the catalog of TCR beta chain sequences, a statistical classification framework was built. In a later analysis, TCR nucleotide sequences were compared against IMGT/GENE-DB human TR gene sequences so that V and J genes could be assigned. Using the TCRdist pipeline, a later analysis assigned CDR3 sequences along with most-parsimonious VDJ recombination scenarios. In a later analysis, every TCR beta chain was defined by the combination of its CDR3 amino acid sequence and its V-gene family, and reads without a unique V-gene family were dropped. To address suspected cross-contamination and a sequencing artifact, a later analysis removed around 600 highly shared, low-generation-probability nucleotide sequences. In a later analysis, a clonal expansion index for each public chain was calculated from normalized within-repertoire ranks of inferred template counts. In a later analysis, generation probabilities were computed with a VDJ recombination model fitted to out-of-frame rearrangements, and the resulting probabilities were checked against IGoR. In a later analysis, hypergeometric tests were used to score TCR-TCR, TCR-HLA and TCR-CMV co-occurrence, with a repertoire-size bias correction applied to TCR pairs. False discovery rates were estimated in a later analysis by permuting HLA or CMV assignments 20 times. In a later analysis, co-occurring TCRs were grouped using DBSCAN, and TCRdist sequence similarity was added for clustering within HLA-allele-positive subsets. Repertoires with fewer than 30,000 or more than 120,000 public chains were left out of co-occurrence clustering, as were five repertoires with anomalous nucleotide sharing. The table comes from immuneACCESS by way of TCRdb, which keeps in-frame sequences with V and J called. Part of the clones is missing from these tables; in studies checked, under half for an unresolved V gene and the rest for unknown reasons. The DNA was the basis for D and trimming; V, J and clone size are from that table. The sample yields fewer than 200,000 clones; roughly 80% were counted once. The ten largest clonotypes hold 0.77% of the sample.

The paper's findings and limits, for the study overall: Cytomegalovirus status was reported to be diagnosed by the classifier with high specificity and sensitivity in both the original and validation cohorts. A later genetic analysis reported fewer N-insertions in productive TCRs among donors in an Asian-associated ancestry cluster than the roughly 650-donor mean. According to the authors, the approach could potentially be generalized to other disease states and immunological phenotypes. Compared with equally common non-associated chains, HLA-associated TCR beta chains in a later analysis were more clonally expanded and had lower generation probabilities. In a later analysis, most CMV-associated TCR beta chains were found to appear HLA-restricted, with HLA associations seemingly driven largely by CMV exposure. Sequencing depth was assumed to be roughly uniform across donors in the presence/absence analyses, though that assumption may not hold. Correlated functional status among segregating V segments might reflect linkage disequilibrium, but an unknown experimental factor could not be ruled out. Because counts were too low, under 20 rarely observed V segments, including chromosome 9 orphons, were left out of the earlier analysis of over 550 of the donors. Most TCR sequences were seen in very few donors, while some public TCRs were found in many individuals. In a later analysis, several top co-occurrence clusters were reported to appear linked to parvovirus B19, influenza, CMV and Epstein-Barr virus. An earlier analysis of around 500 of the donors showed that most TCR beta V segments appeared in productive rearrangements either about 87% or about 30% of the time, which broadly matched IMGT annotations. In vitro tests confirmed that three of the cytomegalovirus-associated TCR beta chains recognize cytomegalovirus antigens. Only TCR beta chains were sequenced in this cohort, and the absence of alpha or paired-chain data limited detectable features. According to a later analysis, TCR association rates differed among HLA loci, with DRB1 alleles showing the most associated TCRs and HLA-C alleles showing the fewest. An association between a missense DCLRE1C variant and V-gene and J-gene trimming of TCR beta chains was found in a later genetic analysis and replicated in an independent cohort. Specific HLA alleles were associated with 18,000 or so TCR beta sequences at a false discovery rate of 0.05 in a later analysis. A cluster of highly shared sequence variants was judged likely to be a technical artifact of the sequencing pipeline. The only immune exposure information available for the cohort was CMV serostatus. HLA typing was unavailable for some donors at each locus, so association tests used only the typed subset. The 87-base-pair reads could not distinguish some IMGT-functional V segments, including TRBV6-2 and TRBV6-3, so those segments were excluded. The study listed 164 TCR beta chains as associated with cytomegalovirus. A further reported finding was that TCR beta sequences accurately predicted the HLA-A and HLA-B alleles for most subjects in the first cohort. When HLA alleles, especially DR and DQ, strongly co-occurred, TCR associations were difficult to assign to individual alleles.

Trimming takes 8 bases from V and 2 bases from J, and the germline ends sit 9 bases apart. For CDR1 and CDR2, the germline V gene lists MDHEN and SYDVKM. The CDR3 has 13 amino acids, counting the end cysteine and phenylalanine. Left in the record is the CDR3 DNA by itself, 39 bases read in frame from the first base. The sample comprised PBMCs. The chain couples TRBV28 to TRBJ2-2, with no D gene named confidently. The receptor was isolated from a young woman in good health and CMV-seronegative. The CDR3 corresponds to CASEAPNTGELFF. The DNA sequence is given as TGTGCCAGCGAGGCCCCTAACACCGGGGAGCTGTTTTTT. The reference TRBV28 and TRBJ2-2 proteins fill in what lies around the CDR3, so the full variable domain reads DVKVTQSSRYLVKRTGEKVFLECVQDMDHENMFWYRQDPGLGLRLIYFSYDVKMKEKGDIPEGYSVSREKKERFSLILESASTNQTSMYLCASEAPNTGELFFGEGSRLTVL.